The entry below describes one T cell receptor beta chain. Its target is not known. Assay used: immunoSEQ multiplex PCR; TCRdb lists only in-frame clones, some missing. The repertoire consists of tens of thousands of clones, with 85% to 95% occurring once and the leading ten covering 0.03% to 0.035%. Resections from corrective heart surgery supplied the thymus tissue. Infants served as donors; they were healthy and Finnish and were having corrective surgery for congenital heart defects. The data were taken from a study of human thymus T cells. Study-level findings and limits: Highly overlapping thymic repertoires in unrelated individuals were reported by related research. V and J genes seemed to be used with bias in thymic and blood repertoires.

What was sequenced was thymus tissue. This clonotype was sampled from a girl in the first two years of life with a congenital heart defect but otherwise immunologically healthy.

CDR3 DNA: TGCGCCAGCAGCCAAGATTTCGGGACTACACCGAACACCGGGGAGCTGTTTTTT. Translated, it gives CASSQDFGTTPNTGELFF. This chain uses TRBV4-1 with TRBJ2-2, with TRBD2 matching over 7 bases. The CDR3 has 18 residues. V shed 0 bases, J shed 0 bases, and the junction held 7 bases outside the gene matches. Germline V gene sequence: CDR1 MGHRA, CDR2 YSYEKL.